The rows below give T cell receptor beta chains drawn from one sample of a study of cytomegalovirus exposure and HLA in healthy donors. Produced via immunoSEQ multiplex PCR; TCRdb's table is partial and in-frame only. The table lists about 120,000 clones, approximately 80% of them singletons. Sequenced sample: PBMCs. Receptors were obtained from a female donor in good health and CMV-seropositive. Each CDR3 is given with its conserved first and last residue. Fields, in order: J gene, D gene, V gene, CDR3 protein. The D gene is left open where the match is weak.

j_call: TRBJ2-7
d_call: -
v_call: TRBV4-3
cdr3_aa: CASSQGTVKVYEQYF

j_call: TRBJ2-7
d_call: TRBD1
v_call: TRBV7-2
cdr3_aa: CASSSDRAMNEQYF

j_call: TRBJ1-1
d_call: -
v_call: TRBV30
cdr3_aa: CAWSASLNTEAFF

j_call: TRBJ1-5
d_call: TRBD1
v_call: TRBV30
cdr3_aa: CAWSPMTGSNQPQHF

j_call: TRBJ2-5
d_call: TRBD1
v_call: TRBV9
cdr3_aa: CASSKTGTGGETQYF

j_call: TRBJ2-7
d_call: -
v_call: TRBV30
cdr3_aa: CAWSITGSNEQYF

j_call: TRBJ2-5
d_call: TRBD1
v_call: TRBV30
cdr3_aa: CAWETPGQGGETQYF

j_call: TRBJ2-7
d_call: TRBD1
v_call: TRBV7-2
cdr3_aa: CASSLGDREQYF

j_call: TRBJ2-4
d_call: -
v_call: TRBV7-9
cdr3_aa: CASSLTTDSVAKNIQYF

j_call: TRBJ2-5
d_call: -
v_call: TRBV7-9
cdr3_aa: CSSSSGDSDPIQETQYF

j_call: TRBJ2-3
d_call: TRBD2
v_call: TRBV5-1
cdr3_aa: CASSLKLFGLAGEDTQYF

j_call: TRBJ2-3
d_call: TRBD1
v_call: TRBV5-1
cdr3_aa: CASSQWTGPGADTQYF

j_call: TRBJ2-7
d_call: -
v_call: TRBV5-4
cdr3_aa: CASSLAGGSTYEQYF

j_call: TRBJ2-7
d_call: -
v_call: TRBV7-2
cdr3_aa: CASSLGPGNEQYF

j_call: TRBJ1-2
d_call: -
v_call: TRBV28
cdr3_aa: CASRTPARVGYTF

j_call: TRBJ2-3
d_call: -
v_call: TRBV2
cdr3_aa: CASSEGGQTDTQYF

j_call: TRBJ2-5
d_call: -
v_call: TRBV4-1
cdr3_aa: CASSRLLPLQETQYF

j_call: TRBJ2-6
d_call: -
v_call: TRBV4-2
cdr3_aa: CASSQVAGRSGANVLTF

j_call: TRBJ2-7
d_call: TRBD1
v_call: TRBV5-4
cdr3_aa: CASSSPDRGISYEQYF

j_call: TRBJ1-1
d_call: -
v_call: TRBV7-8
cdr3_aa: CASSWQSRNTEAFF

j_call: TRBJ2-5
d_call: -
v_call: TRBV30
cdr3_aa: CAWSFAGGGQETQYF

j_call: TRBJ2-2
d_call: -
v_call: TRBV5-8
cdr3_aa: CASSRTGSANTGELFF

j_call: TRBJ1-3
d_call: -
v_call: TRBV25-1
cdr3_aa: CASSEGGRGSGNTIYF

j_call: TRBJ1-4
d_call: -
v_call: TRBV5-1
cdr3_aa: CASSLGGNSGYEKLFF

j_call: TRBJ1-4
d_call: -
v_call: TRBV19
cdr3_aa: CASSIVPVSLEKLFF

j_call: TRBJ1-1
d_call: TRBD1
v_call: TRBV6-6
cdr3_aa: CASSSRTGINTEAFF

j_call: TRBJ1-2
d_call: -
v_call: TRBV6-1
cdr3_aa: CASTLLPGESYGYTF

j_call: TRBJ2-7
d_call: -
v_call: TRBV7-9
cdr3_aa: CASSLPGLSYEQYF

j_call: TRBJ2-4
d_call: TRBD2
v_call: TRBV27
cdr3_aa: CASSFHGGGKDNIQYF

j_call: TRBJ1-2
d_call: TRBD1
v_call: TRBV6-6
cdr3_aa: CASRGQFYGYTF

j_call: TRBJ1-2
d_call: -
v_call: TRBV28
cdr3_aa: CASSYTPRSYGYTF

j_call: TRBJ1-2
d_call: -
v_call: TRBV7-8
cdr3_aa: CVSSWTLKGYGYTF

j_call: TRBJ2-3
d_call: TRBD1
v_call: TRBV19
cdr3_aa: CASSIPDRSPTDTQYF

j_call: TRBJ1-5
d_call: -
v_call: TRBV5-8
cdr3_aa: CASSLVAQHF

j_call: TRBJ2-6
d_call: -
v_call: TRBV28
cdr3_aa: CASSLIGARGANVLTF

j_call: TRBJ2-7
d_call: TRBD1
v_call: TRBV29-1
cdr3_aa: CSARSRQGVGEQYF

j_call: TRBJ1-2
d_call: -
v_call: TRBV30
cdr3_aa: CAWSVDTRNYGYTF

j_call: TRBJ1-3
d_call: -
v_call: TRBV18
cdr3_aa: CASSPQPALIDSIGNTIYF

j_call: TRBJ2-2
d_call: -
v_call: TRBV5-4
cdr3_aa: CASNQANQGTGELFF

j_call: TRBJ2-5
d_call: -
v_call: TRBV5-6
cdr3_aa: CASSLAPLDRETQYF

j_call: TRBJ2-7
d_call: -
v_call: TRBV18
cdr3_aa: CASSPGPLQGYEQYF

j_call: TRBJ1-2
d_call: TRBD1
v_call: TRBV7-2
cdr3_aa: CASSLAGTDYGYTF